A selection of T cell receptor beta chains follows, all from one sample in a study of CD8+CD57+ T cells in acquired aplastic anemia. TCRdb reprocessed the reads via MiXCR and lists one record per CDR3 protein. The table records roughly 180,000 distinct CDR3 sequences, 45% to 60% of them present only once. Sequencing was performed on sorted CD4+, CD8+, or CD8+CD57+ T cells (not recorded which) from PBMCs. All receptors derive from a human donor with aplastic anemia. CDR3s include the opening cysteine and the closing phenylalanine or tryptophan. D genes are given only for firm matches. The size of a clone is reported for some rows only, either as once, few or many, or as a class for expanded clones.

CDR3 protein	CDR3 DNA	D gene	V gene	J gene	clone size
CASETRPQHF	TGCGCCAGTGAGACGAGGCCCCAGCATTTT	-	TRBV10-1	TRBJ1-5	-
CASSRQGSSSEAFF	TGTGCCAGCAGCCGTCAGGGTTCATCTTCTGAAGCTTTCTTT	-	TRBV6-5	TRBJ1-1	many
CASSPRAGVLYEQYF	TGTGCCAGCTCACCTAGGGCAGGGGTGCTTTACGAGCAGTACTTC	-	TRBV18	TRBJ2-7	-
CASSLGLYSGANVLTF	TGTGCCAGCAGCCTAGGCCTGTACTCTGGGGCCAACGTCCTGACTTTC	-	TRBV11-1	TRBJ2-6	once
CASSIGGVLETQYF	TGTGCCAGTAGTATAGGCGGGGTTCTAGAGACCCAGTACTTC	-	TRBV19	TRBJ2-5	-
CASSFADSSKETQYF	TGTGCCAGCAGCTTCGCGGACAGCTCCAAAGAGACCCAGTACTTC	-	TRBV11-1	TRBJ2-5	-
CSAWDGYSGANVLTF	TGCAGTGCCTGGGACGGCTACTCTGGGGCCAACGTCCTGACTTTC	-	TRBV20-1	TRBJ2-6	-
CASSDWGSKNTEAFF	TGTGCCAGCAGTGATTGGGGCAGTAAGAACACTGAAGCTTTCTTT	-	TRBV2	TRBJ1-1	-
CASSSRARDGGGQPQHF	TGTGCCAGCAGTTCCCGCGCCCGGGACGGTGGGGGACAACCCCAGCATTTT	-	TRBV28	TRBJ1-5	few
CATGDYPGTGELFF	TGTGCCACCGGTGATTACCCGGGGACCGGGGAGCTGTTTTTT	-	TRBV24-1	TRBJ2-2	-
CASSPDRDLIYNEQFF	TGTGCCAGCAGCCCGGACAGGGATCTCATCTACAATGAGCAGTTCTTC	TRBD1	TRBV3-1	TRBJ2-1	-
CASNPVLSSYEQYF	TGTGCCAGCAATCCAGTGCTAAGCTCCTACGAGCAGTACTTC	-	TRBV6-1	TRBJ2-7	many
CATSDGRDRAHTDTQYF	TGTGCCACCAGTGATGGCAGGGACAGGGCCCACACAGATACGCAGTATTTT	TRBD1	TRBV24-1	TRBJ2-3	-
CATSAQGTGSYNEQFF	TGTGCCACCAGCGCCCAAGGGACAGGGTCCTACAATGAGCAGTTCTTC	TRBD1	TRBV15	TRBJ2-1	-
CASSLDNQETQYF	TGTGCCAGCAGCTTAGACAATCAAGAGACCCAGTACTTC	-	TRBV7-8	TRBJ2-5	-
CASSYSRDQPQHF	TGTGCCAGCAGTTACTCGCGCGATCAGCCCCAGCATTTT	-	TRBV6-5	TRBJ1-5	many
CSVGQGARYEQYF	TGCAGCGTAGGACAGGGGGCGAGGTACGAGCAGTACTTC	TRBD1	TRBV29-1	TRBJ2-7	-
CASSPRVPVRTEAFF	TGTGCCAGCAGCCCCCGGGTCCCAGTCAGGACAGAAGCTTTCTTT	-	TRBV12-3/TRBV12-4	TRBJ1-1	many
CAISGGDRDTQYF	TGTGCCATCAGCGGGGGGGACCGAGATACGCAGTATTTT	TRBD2	TRBV10-3	TRBJ2-3	-
CASRGQSTDTQYF	TGTGCCAGTAGAGGACAGAGCACAGATACGCAGTATTTT	-	TRBV19	TRBJ2-3	-
CASSLGTPAADGYTF	TGTGCCAGCAGCTTAGGGACCCCGGCCGCGGATGGCTACACCTTC	-	TRBV7-3	TRBJ1-2	many
CASSLPGYEQYF	TGTGCCAGCAGCCTCCCTGGCTACGAGCAGTACTTC	-	TRBV14	TRBJ2-7	-
CATSREIGPSYEQYF	TGTGCCACCAGCAGAGAAATAGGACCCTCTTACGAGCAGTACTTC	-	TRBV15	TRBJ2-7	-
CASSAYSYNEQFF	TGCGCCAGCAGTGCCTACAGTTACAATGAGCAGTTCTTC	-	TRBV10-2	TRBJ2-1	many
CASSLGPSPLHF	TGTGCCAGCAGCTTAGGCCCCTCACCCCTCCACTTT	-	TRBV7-2	TRBJ1-6	-
CASSEPSGARTEAFF	TGTGCCAGCAGTGAACCATCAGGGGCTCGCACTGAAGCTTTCTTT	-	TRBV2	TRBJ1-1	few